This TCR beta chain was captured in a study of follicular helper T cells after annual influenza vaccination. The method was immunoSEQ multiplex PCR; TCRdb's version includes in-frame clones alone and lacks a portion of them. In the table there are roughly 9,000 clones, about 80% of which are singletons. Time point: 2014-2015 season, 7 days after vaccination. There are a few counts of this clone. The sequencing here drew on CXCR5- memory CD4+ T cells sorted from blood, taken 7 days after influenza vaccination. This clonotype originated in an adult who received the influenza vaccine.

The CDR3 DNA follows: TGTGCCAGCAGTCCCGACGAGGGGTACTCTGGGGCCAACGTCCTGACTTTC. This gives the protein CASSPDEGYSGANVLTF. V is TRBV27 and J is TRBJ2-6; D may be TRBD1 or TRBD2 (5 bases each). CDR3 length equals 17 residues. V was trimmed by 5 bases and J by 0 bases, leaving 14 bases between them. Germline CDR1 is MNHEY and CDR2 is SMNVEV (reference sequence).